Listed below are T cell receptor beta chains from one sample, sequenced in a study of T cell responses to AZD1222 COVID-19 vaccine. Some clones are missing from TCRdb's copy, which holds only in-frame ones; the method was immunoSEQ multiplex PCR. Here the sample spans some 110,000 clones, around nine tenths being singletons. The material sequenced was peripheral blood, taken 28 days after the second AZD1222 dose. These receptors all stem from an adult who received the AZD1222 COVID-19 vaccine. Both conserved end residues are part of each CDR3.

v_call,cdr3_aa
TRBV27,CASNLRGAGTEAFF
TRBV6-5,CASTQGHEQYF
TRBV5-1,CASSQADSGNTIYF
TRBV19,CASSTHTGLDSPLHF
TRBV5-6,CASSRRENLSPLHF
TRBV27,CASSLSQGAGELFF
TRBV7-9,CASSSDATNEKLFF
TRBV7-6,CASSLSRGGGYGYTF
TRBV28,CASRSVSGGTPYYEQYF
TRBV29-1,CSVESAATSTDTQYF
TRBV12-3/TRBV12-4,CASSFRDTIYF
TRBV5-1,CASSMGPKVSTDTQYF
TRBV4-3,CASSQDRGYYSSFF
TRBV19,CASRAGGATGELFF
TRBV15,CATSSPYEQYF
TRBV6-1,CASSENRDLGNTIYF
TRBV14,CASSQEVRGYGYTF
TRBV4-2,CASSRERTGGSEQYF
TRBV6-5,CASSPTGSGTEAFF
TRBV11-2,CASSALAGGRNEQFF
TRBV6-5,CASSYSDSEYYNEQFF
TRBV29-1,CSVDNSHRYNEQFF
TRBV29-1,CSVGPETQYF
TRBV28,CASRPPTGRGTDTQYF
TRBV25-1,CASSDREDEKLFF
TRBV15,CATSRVGRGSPLHF
TRBV10-1,CASSPGWRVLSCNQPQHF
TRBV27,CASSTGKFQPQHF
TRBV29-1,CSVEDLYRGDQETQYF
TRBV9,CASSRDPASPLHF
TRBV19,CASDREDYAEAFF
TRBV30,CAWSGVSGGGYGYTF
TRBV10-2,CASQSRQALPYNEQFF
TRBV27,CASSLWGSYTSPGELFF
TRBV3-1/TRBV3-2,CASSQDVTYEQYF
TRBV24-1,CATGAGGGYEQYF
TRBV7-2,CASSLGMVNTEAFF
TRBV29-1,CSVTPQRESYNEQFF
TRBV5-3,CARSLGLAALAGELFF
TRBV18,CASSPKGLAGVRTGELFF
TRBV24-1,CATSASVSNQPQHF
TRBV4-2,CASSQSGTEEAFF
TRBV7-7,CASSLATGVNSPLHF
TRBV5-4,CASSGSGGFNTGELFF
TRBV5-1,CASSFVTDTQYF
TRBV5-1,CASSIGQGGSYNEQFF
TRBV7-2,CASSLMGWGQGRNYYGYTF
TRBV2,CASSGGTGFYEQYF
TRBV5-6,CASSLGTGYEQYF
TRBV5-4,CASSLRTSGSHEQFF
TRBV6-1,CASSEAPEGGYTF
TRBV13,CASSSLRTLKGVDEQFF
TRBV7-8,CASSLVGNTEAFF
TRBV12-5,CASGTGQGAYEQYF
TRBV12-3/TRBV12-4,CASSLLVAFF
TRBV6-5,CASSYGQRGSTDTQYF